This TCR beta chain was observed in a study of shared clonotypes between healthy human individuals. Whole-study findings and limits: Rarefaction showed sorted-subset sequencing was incomplete despite large depth. Among non-shared clonotypes, generation probabilities were lower than among those shared by all four donors.

The CDR3 runs 16 residues. The V gene end was trimmed by 4 bases and the J gene end by 6 bases; junction bases not matched to a gene: 13. Per germline, CDR1 SGHRS and CDR2 YFSETQ. The table came from immunoSEQ multiplex PCR; TCRdb's copy has only in-frame clones and leaves some out. Of roughly 2,500,000 clones listed, 93% are singletons. Note on this clone: What it binds is unknown.

CD4+ cells yielded CD45RA+ naive and CD45RA-negative memory subsets. This clonotype was obtained from a man between 18 and 29 years old in good health. Some clones in this sample may be carry-over from other donors' samples. The V gene is TRBV5-1, the J gene TRBJ2-7, with 10 bases lining up with TRBD2. What was sequenced was naive CD4+ T cells from PBMCs. The subset is: CD45RA+ positively selected. The CDR3 is CASSLLGTSDLGEQYF. CDR3 DNA sequence: TGCGCCAGCAGCCTGCTCGGGACTAGCGACTTAGGCGAGCAGTACTTC.